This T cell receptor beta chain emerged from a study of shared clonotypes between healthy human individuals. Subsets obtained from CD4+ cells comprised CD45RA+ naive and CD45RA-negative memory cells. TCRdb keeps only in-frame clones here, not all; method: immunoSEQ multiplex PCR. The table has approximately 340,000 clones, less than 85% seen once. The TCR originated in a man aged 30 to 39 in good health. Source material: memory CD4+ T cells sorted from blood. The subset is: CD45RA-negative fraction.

This CDR3 reads CASSLVLAGLYEQFF. Here the CDR3 DNA reads TGTGCCAGCAGCTTGGTACTAGCGGGACTGTATGAGCAGTTCTTC. The chain has TRBV5-4 and TRBJ2-1; 10 nucleotides match TRBD2. CDR1 and CDR2 from the germline V gene are SGHNT and YYREEE (reference sequence). The CDR3 totals 15 residues. V dropped 0 bases and J dropped 8; count of bases not matched to a gene: 5.